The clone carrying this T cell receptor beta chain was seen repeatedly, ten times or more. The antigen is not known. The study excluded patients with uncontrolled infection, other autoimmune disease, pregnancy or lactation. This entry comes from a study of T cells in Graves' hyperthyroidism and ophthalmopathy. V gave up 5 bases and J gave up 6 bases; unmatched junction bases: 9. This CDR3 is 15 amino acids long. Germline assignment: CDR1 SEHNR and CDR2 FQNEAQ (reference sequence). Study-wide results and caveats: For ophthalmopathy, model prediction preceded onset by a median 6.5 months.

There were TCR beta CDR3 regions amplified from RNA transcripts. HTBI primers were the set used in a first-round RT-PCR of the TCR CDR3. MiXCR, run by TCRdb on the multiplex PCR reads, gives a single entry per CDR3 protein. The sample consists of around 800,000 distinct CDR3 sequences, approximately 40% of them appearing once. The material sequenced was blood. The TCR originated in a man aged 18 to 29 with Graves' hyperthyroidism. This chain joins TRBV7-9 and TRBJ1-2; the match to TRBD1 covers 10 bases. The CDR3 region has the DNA TGTGCCAGCAGCCTCACGGGACAGGGGCAGGATGGCTACACCTTC. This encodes CASSLTGQGQDGYTF.